Following are 16 T cell receptor beta chains from one sample sequenced in a study of regulatory T cells in long-lasting Graves disease. Combining iRepertoire HTBI primers with Arm-PCR of CDR3 regions, the authors built TCR beta libraries. TCRdb used MiXCR to reprocess the multiplex PCR reads, holding one entry per CDR3 protein. The table has around 480,000 distinct CDR3 sequences, about 16% seen once; the top ten hold 20% to 25%. Time point in this sample: newly diagnosed GD, antithyroid drugs for less than 3 months. Following extraction of RNA from PBMCs, that RNA was used to make the TCR library. In addition, the sample was reused for a study of T cells in Graves' hyperthyroidism and ophthalmopathy.

The sample here was peripheral blood mononuclear cells (PBMCs), taken at new diagnosis, from a patient treated with antithyroid drugs. The receptors were gathered from a woman aged 40-65 years with Graves disease.

A remark on this clonotype: A much larger clone is a single base away; this may be a read error. The chain couples TRBV27 to TRBJ1-1, with 7 bases aligning to TRBD1. In germline, CDR1 is MNHEY, CDR2 SMNVEV (reference sequence). Germline trimming cut 0 bases from V and 6 bases from J; bases unmatched to any gene: 7. The CDR3 length is 15 residues. The CDR3 sequence is CASSLSRQGGAEAFF. CDR3 DNA: TGTGCCAGCAGTTTATCCAGACAGGGAGGGGCTGAAGCTTTCTTT.

This clonotype was observed a handful of times. The V gene is TRBV20-1, the J gene TRBJ2-3; 8 bases are shared with TRBD1. The CDR3 contains 17 residues. V lost 2 bases to trimming and J lost 3 bases; unmatched junction nucleotides: 13. Germline CDR1 reads DFQATT; CDR2 reads SNEGSKA (reference sequence). The CDR3 bases are TGCAGTGCTAGAAAGGCAGGGGGCTTTGGTGTTACAGATACGCAGTATTTT. Encoded protein: CSARKAGGFGVTDTQYF.

The sample holds many counts of this clonotype. The chain has TRBV12-3 or TRBV12-4 and TRBJ1-5; D remains ambiguous. Trimming took off 7 bases at V and 0 bases at J, with 13 bases between the two ends. The CDR3 length is 15 residues. CDR3 region: CASTYSIYSNQPQHF. DNA of the CDR3: TGTGCCAGCACCTACTCGATCTATAGCAATCAGCCCCAGCATTTT.

This clonotype occurred a few times. The chain employs TRBV20-1 and TRBJ2-7; D tentatively fits TRBD1 or TRBD2 (5 bases each). Trimming cost V 1 base and J 6 bases, with 10 bases left between them. Germline CDR1 is DFQATT and CDR2 is SNEGSKA (reference sequence). There are 12 residues in the CDR3. This CDR3 reads CSARGEGLEQYF. CDR3 nucleotides: TGCAGTGCTAGAGGAGAGGGGCTCGAGCAGTACTTC.

This clonotype was recorded a few times. The chain couples TRBV3-1 to TRBJ2-1; perhaps TRBD2 as D (5 bases). V dropped 1 base and J dropped 12 bases, with 22 bases sitting between them. There are 16 residues in the CDR3. CDR1 and CDR2 (germline): LGHDT, YNNKEL (reference sequence). CDR3 sequence: CASSQVLLRTVEGQFF. DNA for the CDR3: TGTGCCAGCAGCCAAGTTCTATTAAGGACTGTAGAGGGGCAGTTCTTC.

This clonotype was seen many times. This chain connects TRBV7-9 to TRBJ2-2; no clear D gene. The V end lost 5 bases, the J end lost 9 bases, and 10 bases lay between the germline ends. The germline CDR1 and CDR2 sequences are SEHNR and FQNEAQ (reference sequence). This CDR3 contains 12 residues. Here the CDR3 reads CASSQLSRELFF. CDR3 in DNA: TGTGCCAGCAGCCAACTTAGCCGGGAGCTGTTTTTT.

This clonotype was seen many times. This sequence joins TRBV28 and TRBJ1-1; 7 bases line up with TRBD1. Germline-derived CDR1 and CDR2 are MDHEN and SYDVKM. This CDR3 has 14 amino acids. J lost 6 bases, V lost 1 base, and 5 bases had no gene match. CDR3 bases: TGTGCCAGCAGTTTATTAAGGGGGCAGGCTGAAGCTTTCTTT. Translating gives CASSLLRGQAEAFF. The entire variable domain, with the rest obtained from reference TRBV28 and TRBJ1-1, is as follows: DVKVTQSSRYLVKRTGEKVFLECVQDMDHENMFWYRQDPGLGLRLIYFSYDVKMKEKGDIPEGYSVSREKKERFSLILESASTNQTSMYLCASSLLRGQAEAFFGQGTRLTVV.

This clonotype was observed at least ten times. The chain combines TRBV5-1 with TRBJ2-3; 12 bases fit TRBD1. Germline values: CDR1 SGHRS, CDR2 YFSETQ. This CDR3 spans 20 amino acids. After removal of 0 bases from V and 1 base from J, the junction contained 12 bases not matched to a gene. In DNA, the CDR3 is TGCGCCAGCAGCTTGGCCCGGGGGACAGGGGGCCCCGACGGCACAGATACGCAGTATTTT. Amino acids: CASSLARGTGGPDGTDTQYF.

This clonotype has more than one count but fewer than ten. This chain joins TRBV9 and TRBJ2-5; D remains ambiguous. Trimming cost V 0 bases and J 3 bases, with 9 bases left between them. Germline-derived CDR1 and CDR2 are SGDLS and YYNGEE. CDR3 length: 14 amino acids. The CDR3 DNA is TGTGCCAGCAGCGTAGATGGTGGCGAAGAGACCCAGTACTTC. Amino acids: CASSVDGGEETQYF.

This sequence joins TRBV12-3 or TRBV12-4 and TRBJ2-3; D ambiguous. There are 11 residues in the CDR3. V was pared by 8 bases and J by 6 bases, with 9 bases between. CDR3 sequence: CASSWRDTQYF. CDR3 nucleotides: TGTGCCAGCTCCTGGCGCGATACGCAGTATTTT.

This clonotype was seen at least ten times. V and J are TRBV2 and TRBJ2-3; 7 bases agree with TRBD1. CDR1 and CDR2 (germline): SNHLY, FYNNEI. This CDR3 spans 15 amino acids. V shed 7 bases and J 4 bases; nucleotides not matched to a gene: 11. Written as DNA, the CDR3 is TGTGCCAGCAATAAAGACAGGGTACGGTCAGATACGCAGTATTTT. It encodes CASNKDRVRSDTQYF.

This clonotype has more than one count but fewer than ten. The chain carries TRBV12-3 or TRBV12-4 and TRBJ2-3; D could derive from TRBD1 or TRBD2 (6 bases each). The CDR3 runs 16 residues. Trimming removed 6 bases from V and 0 bases from J, with 16 bases in between. This CDR3 reads CASSISGGLSTDTQYF. The CDR3, as DNA: TGTGCCAGCAGCATTTCCGGGGGCCTGAGCACAGATACGCAGTATTTT.

V and J are TRBV6-1 and TRBJ1-4; 10 nucleotides line up with TRBD1. This CDR3 has 13 amino acids. Germline CDR1 and CDR2: MNHNS and SASEGT. The ends lost 8 bases at V and 7 bases at J; junction bases unmatched: 4. The CDR3 DNA reads as TGTGCCAGCGGAAGGACAGGGGGTGAAAAACTGTTTTTT. Its protein product is CASGRTGGEKLFF.

The sample holds many counts of this clonotype. J is TRBJ2-7 and V is TRBV7-9; 7 bases line up with TRBD1. The germline CDR1 and CDR2 sequences are SEHNR and FQNEAQ (reference sequence). This CDR3 has 14 amino acids. The junction had 10 bases not matched to a gene; V was cut back by 4 bases and J by 7 bases. The CDR3 DNA reads TGTGCCAGCAGCTCACATACGGGACAGTTAGAGCAGTACTTC. Its translation: CASSSHTGQLEQYF.

A few counts support this clonotype. The gene calls are TRBV20-1 and TRBJ2-5, with D tentatively TRBD2 (5 bases). Germline assignment: CDR1 DFQATT and CDR2 SNEGSKA (reference sequence). V was shortened by 5 bases and J by 5 bases, with 18 bases between the two germline ends. The CDR3 consists of 14 residues. CDR3 nucleotide sequence: TGCAGTGCTCCACCCTCCACTAGGTCTGAGACCCAGTACTTC. Protein product: CSAPPSTRSETQYF.

This chain links TRBV4-2 with TRBJ2-7; a weak D match, TRBD2 (5 bases). The CDR3 runs to 17 residues. V lost 0 bases to trimming and J lost 3 bases, with 18 bases between them. CDR1 LGHNA and CDR2 YNFKEQ come from the germline V gene. Here the CDR3 reads CASSQELIGRENYEQYF. The CDR3 coding sequence is TGTGCCAGCAGCCAAGAACTTATAGGACGGGAAAACTACGAGCAGTACTTC.